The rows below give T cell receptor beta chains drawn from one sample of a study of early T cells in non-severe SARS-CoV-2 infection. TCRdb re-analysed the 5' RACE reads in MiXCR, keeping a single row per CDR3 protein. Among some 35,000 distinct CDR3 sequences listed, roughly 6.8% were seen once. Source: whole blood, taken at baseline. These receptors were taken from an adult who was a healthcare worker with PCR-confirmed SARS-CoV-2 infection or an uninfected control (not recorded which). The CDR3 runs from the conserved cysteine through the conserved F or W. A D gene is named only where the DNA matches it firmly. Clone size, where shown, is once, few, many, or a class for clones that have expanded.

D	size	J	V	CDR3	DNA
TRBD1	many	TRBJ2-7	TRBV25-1	CASSEWTGRYEQYF	TGTGCCAGCAGTGAATGGACAGGGAGGTACGAGCAGTACTTC
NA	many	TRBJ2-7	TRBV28	CASRRPGSIYEQYF	TGTGCCAGCAGACGTCCGGGGTCCATCTACGAGCAGTACTTC
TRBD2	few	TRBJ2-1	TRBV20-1	CSAPGLAGANEQFF	TGCAGTGCTCCAGGACTAGCGGGAGCGAATGAGCAGTTCTTC
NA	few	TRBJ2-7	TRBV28	CASGRYEYEQYF	TGTGCCAGCGGACGCTACGAGTACGAGCAGTACTTC
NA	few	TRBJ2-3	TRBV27	CASSFLAWVGLGQAQYF	TGTGCCAGCAGTTTTCTTGCGTGGGTCGGATTGGGACAAGCGCAGTATTTT
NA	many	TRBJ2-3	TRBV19	CASSRDRTDTQYF	TGTGCCAGTAGTCGAGACCGCACAGATACGCAGTATTTT
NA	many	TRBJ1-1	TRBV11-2	CASSLTADSNTEAFF	TGTGCCAGCAGCTTAACCGCGGACAGCAACACTGAAGCTTTCTTT
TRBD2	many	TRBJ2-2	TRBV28	CASSFRTSGIANTGELFF	TGTGCCAGCAGTTTCCGGACTAGCGGGATTGCGAACACCGGGGAGCTGTTTTTT
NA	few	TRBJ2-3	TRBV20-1	CSGDKGTDTQYF	TGCAGTGGGGACAAGGGCACAGATACGCAGTATTTT
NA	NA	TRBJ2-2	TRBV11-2	CASSPQVSNTGELFF	TGTGCCAGCAGCCCCCAGGTCTCAAACACCGGGGAGCTGTTTTTT
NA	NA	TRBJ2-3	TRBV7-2	CASSPGGVGQADTQYF	TGTGCCAGCAGCCCCGGAGGAGTTGGGCAAGCAGATACGCAGTATTTT
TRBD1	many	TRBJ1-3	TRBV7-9	CASSLETGSAGNTIYF	TGTGCCAGCAGCTTAGAGACAGGGTCGGCTGGAAACACCATATATTTT
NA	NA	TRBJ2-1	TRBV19	CASSITSINYNEQFF	TGTGCCAGTAGCATTACTAGCATCAACTACAATGAGCAGTTCTTC
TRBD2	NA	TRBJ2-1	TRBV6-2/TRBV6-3	CAIQGGLAGANEQFF	TGTGCCATTCAGGGAGGCCTAGCGGGAGCCAATGAGCAGTTCTTC
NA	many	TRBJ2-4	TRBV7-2	CASSLVFREQYF	TGTGCCAGCAGCTTAGTTTTTCGGGAGCAGTACTTC
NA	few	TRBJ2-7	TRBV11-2	CASSLPSYEQYF	TGTGCCAGCAGCCTGCCATCCTACGAGCAGTACTTC
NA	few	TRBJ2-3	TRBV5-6	CASSLRTRRGADTQYF	TGTGCCAGCAGCTTACGGACCCGAAGGGGAGCAGATACGCAGTATTTT
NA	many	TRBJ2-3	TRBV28	CASSLGLLGTDTQYF	TGTGCCAGCAGTTTAGGCCTGCTGGGCACAGATACGCAGTATTTT
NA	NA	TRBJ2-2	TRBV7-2	CASSLVTGELFF	TGTGCCAGCAGCTTGGTAACCGGGGAGCTGTTTTTT
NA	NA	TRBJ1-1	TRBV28	CASSFFQGTEAFF	TGTGCCAGCAGTTTCTTTCAGGGCACTGAAGCTTTCTTT
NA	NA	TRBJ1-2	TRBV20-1	CSASGTWRGESGYTF	TGCAGTGCTAGTGGTACGTGGAGAGGGGAAAGCGGCTACACCTTC
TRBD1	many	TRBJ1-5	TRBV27	CASRPTGGSGQPQHF	TGTGCCAGCAGGCCGACAGGGGGTTCAGGTCAGCCCCAGCATTTT
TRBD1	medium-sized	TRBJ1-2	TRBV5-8	CASSLDRGAGGYTF	TGTGCCAGCAGCTTGGACAGGGGCGCAGGAGGCTACACCTTC
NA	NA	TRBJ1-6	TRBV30	CAWARSSSYNSPLHF	TGTGCCTGGGCGCGAAGCAGCTCCTATAATTCACCCCTCCACTTT
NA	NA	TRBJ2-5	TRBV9	CASSADSEETQYF	TGTGCCAGCAGCGCGGACAGTGAAGAGACCCAGTACTTC
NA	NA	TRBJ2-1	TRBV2	CASTVGGVNEQFF	TGTGCCAGCACCGTAGGGGGAGTTAATGAGCAGTTCTTC
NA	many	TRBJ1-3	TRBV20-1	CSAPSHRAGNTIYF	TGCAGTGCTCCTTCCCACCGCGCTGGAAACACCATATATTTT
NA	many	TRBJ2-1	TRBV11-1	CASSLRGSYSYNEQFF	TGTGCCAGCAGCTTACGGGGGTCTTACTCCTACAATGAGCAGTTCTTC
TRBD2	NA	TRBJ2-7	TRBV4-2	CASSQGLTLAGYSYEQYF	TGTGCCAGCAGCCAAGGGTTAACGCTAGCGGGATATTCCTACGAGCAGTACTTC
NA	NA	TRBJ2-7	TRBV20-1	CSASPVSSEQYF	TGCAGTGCTAGTCCGGTCAGCAGCGAGCAGTACTTC
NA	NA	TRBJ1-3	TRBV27	CASSPRQPLSGNTIYF	TGTGCCAGCAGTCCCCGACAGCCCCTCTCTGGAAACACCATATATTTT
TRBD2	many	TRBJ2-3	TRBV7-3	CASSSGLAGAADTQYF	TGTGCCAGCAGCTCGGGACTAGCGGGAGCTGCAGATACGCAGTATTTT
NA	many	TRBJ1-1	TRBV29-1	CSVTAAEAFF	TGCAGTGTCACAGCGGCTGAAGCTTTCTTT
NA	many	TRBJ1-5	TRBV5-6	CASSLAGVQPQHF	TGTGCCAGCAGCTTGGCGGGGGTCCAGCCCCAGCATTTT
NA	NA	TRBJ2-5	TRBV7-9	CASSAWTEQETQYF	TGTGCCAGCAGCGCCTGGACAGAACAAGAGACCCAGTACTTC
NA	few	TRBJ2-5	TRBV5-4	CASSRDEETQYF	TGTGCCAGCAGTAGGGACGAAGAGACCCAGTACTTC
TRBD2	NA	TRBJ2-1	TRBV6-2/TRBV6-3	CASSSYSGTSGNNEQFF	TGTGCCAGCAGTTCCTACTCCGGGACTAGCGGAAACAATGAGCAGTTCTTC
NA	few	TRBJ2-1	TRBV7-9	CASSPTEGEQFF	TGTGCCAGCAGCCCCACCGAGGGGGAGCAGTTCTTC
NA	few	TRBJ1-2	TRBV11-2	CASSFDNTYGYTF	TGTGCCAGCAGCTTCGACAACACCTATGGCTACACCTTC
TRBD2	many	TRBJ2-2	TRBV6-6	CASSYPTGGAGELFF	TGTGCCAGCAGTTACCCAACGGGAGGAGCCGGGGAGCTGTTTTTT
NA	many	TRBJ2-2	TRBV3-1	CASRRGPGELFF	TGTGCCAGCCGTCGGGGTCCCGGGGAGCTGTTTTTT
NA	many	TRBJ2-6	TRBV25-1	CASSAPGTSGANVLTF	TGTGCCAGCAGTGCCCCGGGGACCTCTGGGGCCAACGTCCTGACTTTC
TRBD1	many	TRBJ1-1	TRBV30	CAWRGQGRNAEAFF	TGTGCCTGGAGGGGACAGGGGAGGAACGCTGAAGCTTTCTTT
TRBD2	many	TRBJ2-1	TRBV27	CASSPGLAGVLQFF	TGTGCCAGCAGTCCGGGACTAGCGGGAGTCTTGCAGTTCTTC
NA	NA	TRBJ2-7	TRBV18	CASSPPVTYEQYF	TGTGCCAGCTCACCACCGGTAACCTACGAGCAGTACTTC
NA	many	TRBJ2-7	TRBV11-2	CASSSDLPYEQYF	TGTGCCAGCAGCTCCGACCTTCCCTACGAGCAGTACTTC
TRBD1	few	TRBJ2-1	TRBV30	CAWSVGNRGYHNEQFF	TGTGCCTGGAGTGTAGGAAACAGGGGGTATCACAATGAGCAGTTCTTC
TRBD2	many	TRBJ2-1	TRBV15	CATSRGEGGRGYNEQFF	TGTGCCACCAGCAGAGGGGAAGGCGGGAGGGGATACAATGAGCAGTTCTTC
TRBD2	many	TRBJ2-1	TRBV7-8	CASSGREGSYNEQFF	TGTGCCAGCAGCGGACGGGAGGGGTCCTACAATGAGCAGTTCTTC
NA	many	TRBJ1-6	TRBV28	CASSVGTGNNSPLHF	TGTGCCAGCAGTGTGGGGACGGGCAATAATTCACCCCTCCACTTT
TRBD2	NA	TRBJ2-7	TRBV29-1	CSVRLAGAYEQYF	TGCAGCGTGCGACTAGCGGGAGCTTACGAGCAGTACTTC
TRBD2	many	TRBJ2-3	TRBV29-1	CSVGLAGGTDTQYF	TGCAGCGTTGGTCTAGCGGGAGGCACAGATACGCAGTATTTT
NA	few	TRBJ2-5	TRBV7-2	CASSLGRMDQYF	TGTGCCAGCAGCCTTGGACGTATGGACCAGTACTTC
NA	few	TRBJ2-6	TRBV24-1	CATSDPTESGANVLTF	TGTGCCACCAGTGATCCGACAGAGTCTGGGGCCAACGTCCTGACTTTC
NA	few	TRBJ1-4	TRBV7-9	CASSSAGHNEKLFF	TGTGCCAGCAGCTCCGCTGGACACAATGAAAAACTGTTTTTT